This T cell receptor (beta chain) was sequenced during a study of graft-versus-host responses after intestinal transplantation. Study-level background: Every recipient had anti-thymocyte globulin induction and approximately three years of tacrolimus plus steroids. Study-level points and caveats: High graft-versus-host to host-versus-graft T cell clonal ratios marked allografts of patients with graft-donor macrochimerism. GvH clones surfaced in recipient marrow, some emerging earlier in ileum or blood. After transplant, early declines in HvG clones were associated with peak levels of circulating GvH clones.

Data came from immunoSEQ multiplex PCR; TCRdb stores just in-frame clones and leaves some out. The repertoire includes about 39,000 clones, over 90% of them detected once, and roughly a fifth sits in the top ten. This clone was counted once. Its target is not known. Germline assignment: CDR1 SGHVS and CDR2 FNYEAQ. The CDR3 is 11 amino acids. Losses at the gene ends were 4 bases for V and 8 bases for J; bases not matched to a gene: 0. The rearrangement joins TRBV7-6 to TRBJ1-2; 8 nucleotides line up with TRBD1. Sample: unstimulated CD8+ T cells sorted from spleen or lymph node cells, taken before transplant. This TCR came from a human donor who was the organ donor for an intestinal transplant. The CDR3 region is CASSSGGGYTF. CDR3 coding DNA: TGTGCCAGCAGCTCAGGGGGCGGCTACACCTTC.